The 8 T cell receptor beta chains reported below all come from one sample, sequenced in a study of control samples from healthy donors and cancer patients. Clones were sequenced by immunoSEQ multiplex PCR, and TCRdb holds only the in-frame ones, with some missing. The sample gives 130,000 or so clones, approximately 91% of which show up once; roughly 3.2% is in the top ten. Sequenced material: blood. These receptors were collected from a man aged 50 to 59 in good health.

The chain carries TRBV28 and TRBJ2-7; D unclear. Trimming took 6 bases from V and 2 from J, leaving 8 bases between them. The CDR3 has 12 amino acids. From germline, CDR1 is MDHEN and CDR2 SYDVKM. In DNA, the CDR3 is TGTGCCAGCAGGGGCACACCCTACGAGCAGTACTTC. Translated: CASRGTPYEQYF.

The J gene is TRBJ2-7, the V gene TRBV13; 7 bases map to TRBD2. The CDR3 has 17 amino acids. Germline V lookup: CDR1 PRHDT, CDR2 FYEKMQ (reference sequence). The V segment lost 5 bases and the J segment 0 bases; nucleotides outside the gene matches: 13. The CDR3 is CASSRTSPSGSSYEQYF. The CDR3 DNA is TGTGCCAGCAGCCGCACCAGTCCTAGCGGAAGCTCCTACGAGCAGTACTTC.

The chain combines TRBV12-5 with TRBJ2-7, with 9 bases matching TRBD1. The CDR3 spans 13 residues. V was clipped by 6 bases and J by 2 bases; unmatched bases: 2. Germline CDR1 LGHNT, CDR2 FRNRAP. This chain's CDR3 is CASGGTGTYEQYF. The CDR3 nucleotides are TGTGCTAGTGGAGGGACAGGGACCTACGAGCAGTACTTC.

This chain joins TRBV4-1 and TRBJ2-1; D may match TRBD1 or TRBD2 (6 bases each). In germline, CDR1 is MGHRA, CDR2 YSYEKL. The V end lost 4 bases, the J end lost 7 bases, and 20 bases lay between the germline ends. CDR3 length: 16 amino acids. The CDR3, as DNA: TGCGCCAGCAGCCTCCTAAGCATGGGGGGCCGAAATGAGCAGTTCTTC. It is translated as CASSLLSMGGRNEQFF.

The sample holds one count of this clone. CDR3 sequence (DNA): TGTGCCAGCAGTTTTGGGACAGGCGATAATCAGCCCCAGCATTTT. This codes for CASSFGTGDNQPQHF. V usage is TRBV6-6 and J usage is TRBJ1-5; 8 positions agree with TRBD1. Germline-derived CDR1 and CDR2 are MNHNY and SVGAGI (reference sequence). V was pared by 4 bases and J by 4 bases, with 6 bases of the junction left unmatched. The CDR3 covers 15 residues.

The chain employs TRBV5-4 and TRBJ2-2, with 7 bases that match TRBD1. The V gene end was trimmed by 4 bases and the J gene end by 5 bases; junction bases not matched to a gene: 2. The CDR3 runs 13 residues. Germline values: CDR1 SGHNT, CDR2 YYREEE (reference sequence). The CDR3 protein is CASSRQGTGELFF. CDR3 coding DNA: TGTGCCAGCAGCCGACAGGGAACCGGGGAGCTGTTTTTT.

This chain joins TRBV9 and TRBJ2-5; perhaps TRBD2 as D (5 bases). The CDR3 loop spans 15 amino acids. Germline V gives CDR1 SGDLS, CDR2 YYNGEE. Trimming pared 0 bases from V and 5 bases from J, leaving 14 bases between. CDR3 protein: CASSVGSGNRETQYF. The CDR3 DNA sequence: TGTGCCAGCAGCGTAGGATCCGGGAATCGGGAGACCCAGTACTTC.

This chain connects TRBV5-6 to TRBJ2-3, with D possibly matching TRBD1 (5 bases). Germline V gene lookup returns CDR1 SGHDT and CDR2 YYEEEE. CDR3 length: 11 residues. V was cut by 0 bases and J by 9 bases, with 5 bases left in between. The CDR3: CASSLEGTQYF. For the CDR3, the DNA is TGTGCCAGCAGCTTGGAGGGGACGCAGTATTTT.